The T cell receptor beta chain described here comes from a study of cytomegalovirus exposure and HLA in healthy donors. Study-level results: The only immune exposure information that was available was CMV serostatus. Many donors shared some public TCRs, even though most TCR sequences were rare.

Both 60 Vbeta primers and 13 Jbeta primers went into the PCR. Profiled with immunoSEQ multiplex PCR; TCRdb holds only in-frame clones, not every one. The sample shows a few hundred thousand clones, about four fifths of them seen only once. The CDR3 is 17 residues long. Germline V gene sequence: CDR1 SGHVS, CDR2 FNYEAQ. The V and J ends lost 1 base and 2 bases, in that order; junction bases with no gene match: 10. As to this clone: The antigen is not known.

Sequenced: PBMCs. This TCR derives from a girl under 10 years old in good health and CMV-seronegative. This chain connects TRBV7-6 to TRBJ2-7; 8 bases match TRBD1. The CDR3 bases are TGTGCCAGCAGCTTAGGGCCTGGACAGGGTATCCCCTACGAGCAGTACTTC. Protein sequence: CASSLGPGQGIPYEQYF.